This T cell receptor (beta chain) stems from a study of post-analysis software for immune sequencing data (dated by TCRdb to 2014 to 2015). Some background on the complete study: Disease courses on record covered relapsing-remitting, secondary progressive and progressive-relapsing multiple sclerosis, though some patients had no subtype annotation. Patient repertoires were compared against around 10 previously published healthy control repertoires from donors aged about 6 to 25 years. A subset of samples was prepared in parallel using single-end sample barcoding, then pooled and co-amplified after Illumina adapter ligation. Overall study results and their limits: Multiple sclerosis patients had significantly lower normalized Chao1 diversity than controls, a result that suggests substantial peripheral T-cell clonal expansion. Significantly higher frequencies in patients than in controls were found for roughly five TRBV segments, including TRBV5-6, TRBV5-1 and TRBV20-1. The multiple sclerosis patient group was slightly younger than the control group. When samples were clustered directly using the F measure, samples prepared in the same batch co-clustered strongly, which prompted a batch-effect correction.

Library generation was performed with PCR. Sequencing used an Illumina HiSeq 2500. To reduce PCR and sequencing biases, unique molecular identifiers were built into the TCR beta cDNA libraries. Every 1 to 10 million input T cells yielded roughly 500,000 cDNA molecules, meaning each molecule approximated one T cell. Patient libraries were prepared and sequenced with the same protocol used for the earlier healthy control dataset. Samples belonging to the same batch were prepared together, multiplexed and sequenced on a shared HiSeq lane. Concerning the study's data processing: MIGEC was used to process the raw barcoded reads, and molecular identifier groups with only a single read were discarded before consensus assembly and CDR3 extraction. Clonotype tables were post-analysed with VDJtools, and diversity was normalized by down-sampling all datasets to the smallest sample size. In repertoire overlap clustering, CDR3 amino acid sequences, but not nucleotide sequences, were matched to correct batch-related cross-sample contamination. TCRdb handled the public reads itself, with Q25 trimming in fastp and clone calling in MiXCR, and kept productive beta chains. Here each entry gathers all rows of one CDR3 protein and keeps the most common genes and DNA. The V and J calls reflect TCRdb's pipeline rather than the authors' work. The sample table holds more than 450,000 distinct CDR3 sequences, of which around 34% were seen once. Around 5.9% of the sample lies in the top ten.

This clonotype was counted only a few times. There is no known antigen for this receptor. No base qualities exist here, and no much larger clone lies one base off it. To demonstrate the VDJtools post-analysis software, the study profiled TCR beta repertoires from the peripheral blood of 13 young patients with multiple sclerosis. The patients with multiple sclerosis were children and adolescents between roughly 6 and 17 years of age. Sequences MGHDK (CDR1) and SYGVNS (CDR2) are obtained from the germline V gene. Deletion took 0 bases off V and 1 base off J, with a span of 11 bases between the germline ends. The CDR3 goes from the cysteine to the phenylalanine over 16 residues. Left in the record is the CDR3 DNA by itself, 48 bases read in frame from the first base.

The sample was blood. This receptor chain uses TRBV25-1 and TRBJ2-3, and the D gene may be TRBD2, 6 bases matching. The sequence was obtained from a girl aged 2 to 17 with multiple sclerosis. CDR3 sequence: CASSEYRGGGTDTQYF. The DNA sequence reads TGTGCCAGCAGTGAATATCGGGGCGGGGGCACAGATACGCAGTATTTT.